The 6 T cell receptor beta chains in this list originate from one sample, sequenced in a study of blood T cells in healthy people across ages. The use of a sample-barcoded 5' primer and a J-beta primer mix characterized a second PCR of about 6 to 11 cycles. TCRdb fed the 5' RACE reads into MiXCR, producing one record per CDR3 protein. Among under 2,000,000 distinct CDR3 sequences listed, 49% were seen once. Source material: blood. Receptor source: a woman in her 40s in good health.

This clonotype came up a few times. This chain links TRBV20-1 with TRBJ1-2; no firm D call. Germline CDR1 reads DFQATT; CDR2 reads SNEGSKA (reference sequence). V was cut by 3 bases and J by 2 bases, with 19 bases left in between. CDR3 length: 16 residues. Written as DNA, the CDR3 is TGCAGTGCTAGTCATCGGGCTAAGTGGTCAAACTATGGCTACACCTTC. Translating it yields CSASHRAKWSNYGYTF.

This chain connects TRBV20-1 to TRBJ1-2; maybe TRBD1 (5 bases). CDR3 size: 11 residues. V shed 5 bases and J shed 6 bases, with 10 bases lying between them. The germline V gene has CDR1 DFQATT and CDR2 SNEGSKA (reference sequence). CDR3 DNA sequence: TGCAGTGCTGGGCCGACAGATGGCTACACCTTC. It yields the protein CSAGPTDGYTF.

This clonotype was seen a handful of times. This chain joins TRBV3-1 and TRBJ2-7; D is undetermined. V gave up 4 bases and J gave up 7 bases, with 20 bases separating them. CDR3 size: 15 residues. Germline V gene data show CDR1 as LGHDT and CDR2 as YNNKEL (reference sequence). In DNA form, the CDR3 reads TGTGCCAGCAGCCGGCCTAGTGGCGTTTCCGAGGAGCAGTACTTC. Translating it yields CASSRPSGVSEEQYF.

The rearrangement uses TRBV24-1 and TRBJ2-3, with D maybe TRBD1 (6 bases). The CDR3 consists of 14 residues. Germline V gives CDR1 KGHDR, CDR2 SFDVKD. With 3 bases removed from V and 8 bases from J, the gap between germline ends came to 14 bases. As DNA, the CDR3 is TGTGCCACCAGTGATGCCGCACAGGGTAGTACGCAGTATTTT. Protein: CATSDAAQGSTQYF.

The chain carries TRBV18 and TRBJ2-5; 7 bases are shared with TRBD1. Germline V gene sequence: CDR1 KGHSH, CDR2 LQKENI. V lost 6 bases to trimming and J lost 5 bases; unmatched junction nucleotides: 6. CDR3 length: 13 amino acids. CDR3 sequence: CASSRTGDETQYF. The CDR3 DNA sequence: TGTGCCAGCTCGCGAACAGGGGACGAGACCCAGTACTTC.

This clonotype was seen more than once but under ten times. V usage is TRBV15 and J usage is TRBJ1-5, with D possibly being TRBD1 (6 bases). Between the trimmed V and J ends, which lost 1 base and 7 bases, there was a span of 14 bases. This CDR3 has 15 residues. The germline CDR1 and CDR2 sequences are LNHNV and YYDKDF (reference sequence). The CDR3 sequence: CATSRASGVGQPQHF. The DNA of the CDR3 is TGTGCCACCAGCAGAGCGTCAGGGGTCGGGCAGCCCCAGCATTTT.